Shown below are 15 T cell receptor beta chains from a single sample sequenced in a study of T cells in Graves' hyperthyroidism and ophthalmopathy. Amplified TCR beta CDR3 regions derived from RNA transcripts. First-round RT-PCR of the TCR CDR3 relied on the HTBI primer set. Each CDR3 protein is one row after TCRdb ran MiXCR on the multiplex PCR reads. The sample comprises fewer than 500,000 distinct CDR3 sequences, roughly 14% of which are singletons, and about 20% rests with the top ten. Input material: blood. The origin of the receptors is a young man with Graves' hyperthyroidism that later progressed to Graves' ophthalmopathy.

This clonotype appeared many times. As DNA, the CDR3 is TGTGCCAGCAGCCGACTAGCGGGGCCCAACAATGAGCAGTTCTTC. It translates to CASSRLAGPNNEQFF. The chain is built from TRBV27 and TRBJ2-1, with 11 bases fitting TRBD2. The J segment lost 5 bases and the V segment lost 6 bases, leaving 6 bases of the junction unmatched. This CDR3 has 15 amino acids. The V gene's germline CDR1 is MNHEY and CDR2 SMNVEV (reference sequence).

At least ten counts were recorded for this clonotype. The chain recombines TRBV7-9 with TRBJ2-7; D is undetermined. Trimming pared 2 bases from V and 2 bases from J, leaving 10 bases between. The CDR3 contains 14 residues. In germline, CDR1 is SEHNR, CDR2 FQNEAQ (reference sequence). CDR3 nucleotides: TGTGCCAGCAGCTTAACCGACACAACCTACGAGCAGTACTTC. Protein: CASSLTDTTYEQYF.

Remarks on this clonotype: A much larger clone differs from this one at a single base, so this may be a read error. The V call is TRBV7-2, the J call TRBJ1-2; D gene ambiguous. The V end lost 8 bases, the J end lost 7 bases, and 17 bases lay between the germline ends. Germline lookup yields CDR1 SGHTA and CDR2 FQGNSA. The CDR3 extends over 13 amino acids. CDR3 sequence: CASGSDIGLGYTF. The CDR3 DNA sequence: TGTGCCAGCGGCTCAGATATAGGGCTTGGCTACACCTTC.

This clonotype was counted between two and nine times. The CDR3 spells CASSQDSGGANEQFF. CDR3 nucleotides: TGTGCCAGCAGCCAAGATAGCGGGGGGGCCAATGAGCAGTTCTTC. V is TRBV4-2 and J is TRBJ2-1, with 11 bases identical to TRBD2. The CDR3 sequence is 15 residues long. J was trimmed by 6 bases and V by 0 bases; bases with no gene match: 1. Germline CDR1 LGHNA, CDR2 YNFKEQ.

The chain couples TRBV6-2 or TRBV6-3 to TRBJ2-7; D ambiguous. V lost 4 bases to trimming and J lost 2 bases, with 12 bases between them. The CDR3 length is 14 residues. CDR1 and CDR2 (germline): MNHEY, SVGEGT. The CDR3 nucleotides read TGTGCCAGCAGTTCCCCCGTCCTTGCCTACGAGCAGTACTTC. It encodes CASSSPVLAYEQYF.

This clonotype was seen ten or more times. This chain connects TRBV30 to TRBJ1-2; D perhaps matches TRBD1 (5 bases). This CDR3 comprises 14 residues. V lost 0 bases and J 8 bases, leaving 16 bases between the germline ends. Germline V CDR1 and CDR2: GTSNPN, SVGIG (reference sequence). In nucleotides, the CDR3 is TGTGCCTGGAGTGTACCCAGGGAAGGACCGGGCTACACCTTC. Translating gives CAWSVPREGPGYTF.

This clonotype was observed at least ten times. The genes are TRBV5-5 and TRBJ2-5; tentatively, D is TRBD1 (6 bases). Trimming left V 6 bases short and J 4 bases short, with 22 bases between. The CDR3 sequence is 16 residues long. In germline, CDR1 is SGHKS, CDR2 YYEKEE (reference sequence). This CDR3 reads CASIRTVLKSGETQYF. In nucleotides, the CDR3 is TGTGCCAGCATCAGGACAGTCCTGAAGTCGGGAGAGACCCAGTACTTC.

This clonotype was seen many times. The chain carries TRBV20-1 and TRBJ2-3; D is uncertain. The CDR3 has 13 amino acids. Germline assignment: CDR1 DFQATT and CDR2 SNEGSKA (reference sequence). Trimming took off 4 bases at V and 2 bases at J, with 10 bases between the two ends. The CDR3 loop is CSAILRPTDTQYF. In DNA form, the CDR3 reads TGCAGTGCTATATTGCGGCCCACAGATACGCAGTATTTT.

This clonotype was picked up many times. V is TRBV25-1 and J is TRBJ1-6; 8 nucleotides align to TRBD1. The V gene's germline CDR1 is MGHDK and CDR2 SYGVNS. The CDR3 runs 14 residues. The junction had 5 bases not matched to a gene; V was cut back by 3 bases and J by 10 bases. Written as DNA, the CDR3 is TGTGCCAGCAGTGACGGACAGGGCTCATCACCCCTCCACTTT. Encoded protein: CASSDGQGSSPLHF.

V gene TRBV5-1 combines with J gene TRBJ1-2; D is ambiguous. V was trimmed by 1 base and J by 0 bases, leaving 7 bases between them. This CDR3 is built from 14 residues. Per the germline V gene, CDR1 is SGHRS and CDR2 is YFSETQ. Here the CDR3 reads CASSLTATNYGYTF. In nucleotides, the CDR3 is TGCGCCAGCAGCTTGACAGCAACTAACTATGGCTACACCTTC.

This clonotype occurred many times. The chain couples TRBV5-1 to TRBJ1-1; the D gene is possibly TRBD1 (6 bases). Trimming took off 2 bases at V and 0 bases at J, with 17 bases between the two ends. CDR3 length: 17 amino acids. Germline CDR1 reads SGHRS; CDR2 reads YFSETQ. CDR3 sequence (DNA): TGCGCCAGCAGCTTCTGGGGCAGGGGAGGCATGAACACTGAAGCTTTCTTT. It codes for CASSFWGRGGMNTEAFF.

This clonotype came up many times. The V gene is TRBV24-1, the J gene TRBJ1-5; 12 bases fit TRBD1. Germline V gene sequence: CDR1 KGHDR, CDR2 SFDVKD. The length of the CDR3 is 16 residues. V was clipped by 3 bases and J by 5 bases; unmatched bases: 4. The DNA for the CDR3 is TGTGCCACCAGTGATCCCGGGACAGGGGGCCATCAGCCCCAGCATTTT. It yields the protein CATSDPGTGGHQPQHF.

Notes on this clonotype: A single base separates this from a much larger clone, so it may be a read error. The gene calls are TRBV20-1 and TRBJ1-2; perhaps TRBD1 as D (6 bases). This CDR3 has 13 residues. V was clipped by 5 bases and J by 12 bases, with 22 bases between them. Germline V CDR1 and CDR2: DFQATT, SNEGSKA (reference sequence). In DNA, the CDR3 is TGCAGTGCTCACGCCTCCGGGACATCGGGCCACACCTTC. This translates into CSAHASGTSGHTF.

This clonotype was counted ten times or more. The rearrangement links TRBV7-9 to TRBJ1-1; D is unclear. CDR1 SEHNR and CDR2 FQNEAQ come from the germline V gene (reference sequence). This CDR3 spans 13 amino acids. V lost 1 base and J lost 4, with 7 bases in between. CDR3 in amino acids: CASSLEPSTEAFF. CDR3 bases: TGTGCCAGCAGCTTAGAACCAAGCACTGAAGCTTTCTTT.

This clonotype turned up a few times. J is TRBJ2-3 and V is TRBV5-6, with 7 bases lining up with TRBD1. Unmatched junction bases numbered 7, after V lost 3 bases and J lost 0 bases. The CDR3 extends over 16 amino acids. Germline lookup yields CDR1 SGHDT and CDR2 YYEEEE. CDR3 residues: CASSSPSQGSTDTQYF. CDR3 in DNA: TGTGCCAGCAGCTCCCCGTCACAGGGGAGCACAGATACGCAGTATTTT.